The sequence of this T cell receptor (beta chain) was determined in a study of blood T cell repertoires in COVID-19. At the level of the study: From T cells, B-cell-depleted T cells, or PBMCs came the material, which was cDNA or gDNA.

While infection was still active, Seattle patients were enrolled and then followed longitudinally. Germline V gives CDR1 SGHTA, CDR2 FQGNSA. V was clipped by 2 bases and J by 4 bases, with 4 bases between them. CDR3 length equals 12 residues. Repertoires were generated with immunoSEQ multiplex PCR, while TCRdb's copy carries only in-frame clones and drops some. The table has hundreds of thousands of clones, 90% to 95% seen once. Specimen: peripheral blood. This TCR derives from a man in his 60s with COVID-19, enrolled during active disease. J is TRBJ2-3 and V is TRBV7-2; D remains ambiguous. The CDR3 spells CASSLFADTQYF. The CDR3 nucleotides read TGTGCCAGCAGCTTATTCGCAGATACGCAGTATTTT.